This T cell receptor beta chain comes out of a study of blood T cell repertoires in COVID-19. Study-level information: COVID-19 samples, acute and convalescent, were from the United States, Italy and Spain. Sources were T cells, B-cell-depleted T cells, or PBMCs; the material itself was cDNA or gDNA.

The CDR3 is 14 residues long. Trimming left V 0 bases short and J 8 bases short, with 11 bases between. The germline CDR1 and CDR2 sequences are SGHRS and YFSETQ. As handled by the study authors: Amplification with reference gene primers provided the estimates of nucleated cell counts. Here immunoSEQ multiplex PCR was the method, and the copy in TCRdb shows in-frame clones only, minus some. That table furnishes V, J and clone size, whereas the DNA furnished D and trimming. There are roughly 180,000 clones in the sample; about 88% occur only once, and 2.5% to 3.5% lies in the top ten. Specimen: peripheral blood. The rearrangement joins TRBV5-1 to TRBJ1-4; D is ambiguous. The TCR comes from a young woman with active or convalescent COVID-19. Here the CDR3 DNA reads TGCGCCAGCAGCTTGGACACCCCAGTAGAAAAACTGTTTTTT. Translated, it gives CASSLDTPVEKLFF.